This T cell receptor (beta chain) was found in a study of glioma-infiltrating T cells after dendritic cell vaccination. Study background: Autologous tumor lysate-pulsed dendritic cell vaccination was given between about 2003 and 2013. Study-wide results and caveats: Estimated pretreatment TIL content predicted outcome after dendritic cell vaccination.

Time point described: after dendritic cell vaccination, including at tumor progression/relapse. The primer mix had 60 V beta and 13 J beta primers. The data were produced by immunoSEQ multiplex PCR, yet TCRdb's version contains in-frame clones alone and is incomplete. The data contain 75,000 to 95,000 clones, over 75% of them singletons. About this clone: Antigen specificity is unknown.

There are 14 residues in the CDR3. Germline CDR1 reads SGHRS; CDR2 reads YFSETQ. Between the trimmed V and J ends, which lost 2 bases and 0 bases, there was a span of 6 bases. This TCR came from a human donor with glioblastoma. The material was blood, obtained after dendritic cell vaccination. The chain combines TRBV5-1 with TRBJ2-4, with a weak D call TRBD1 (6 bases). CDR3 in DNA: TGCGCCAGCAGCTTAGGGGGAGCCAAAAACATTCAGTACTTC. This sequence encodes CASSLGGAKNIQYF.